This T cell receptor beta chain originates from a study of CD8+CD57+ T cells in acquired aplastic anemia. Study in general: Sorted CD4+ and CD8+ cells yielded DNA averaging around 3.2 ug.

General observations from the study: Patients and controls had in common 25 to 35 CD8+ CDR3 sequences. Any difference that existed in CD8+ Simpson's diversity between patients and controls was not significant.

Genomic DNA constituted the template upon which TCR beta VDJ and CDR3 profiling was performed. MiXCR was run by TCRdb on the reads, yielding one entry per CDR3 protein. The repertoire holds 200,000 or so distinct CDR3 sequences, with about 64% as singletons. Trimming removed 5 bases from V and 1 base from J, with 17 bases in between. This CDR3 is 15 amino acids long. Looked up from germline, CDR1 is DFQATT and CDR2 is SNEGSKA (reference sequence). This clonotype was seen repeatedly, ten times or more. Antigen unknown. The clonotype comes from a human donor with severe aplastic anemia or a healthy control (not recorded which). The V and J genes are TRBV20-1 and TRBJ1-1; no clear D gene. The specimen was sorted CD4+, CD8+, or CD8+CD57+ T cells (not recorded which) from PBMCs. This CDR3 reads CSAVGSLYTNTEAFF. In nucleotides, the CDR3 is TGCAGTGCTGTTGGCTCGCTTTACACGAACACTGAAGCTTTCTTT.